Below are 25 T cell receptor beta chains sequenced from a single sample in a study of cytomegalovirus exposure and HLA in healthy donors (TCRdb year 2017). Receptors were amplified or captured by the immunoSEQ multiplex PCR assay. A mixture of 60 forward primers for TCR Vbeta segments and 13 reverse primers for TCR Jbeta segments was used in the multiplex PCR. TCRdb retrieved this table from immuneACCESS and kept in-frame rearrangements only. Not all clones are present; in checked studies, unresolved V genes account for under half, and no reason is known for the remainder. Across this sample there are approximately 200,000 clones, with 74% seen only once. Less than 4% of the sample goes to the ten largest clones. The sample taken for sequencing was PBMCs. The source is a woman aged 30 to 39 in good health and CMV-seropositive.

The CDR3 DNA follows: TGTGCCAGCAGTCCCGACAGGGTGACTGAAGCTTTCTTT. Residues: CASSPDRVTEAFF. This sequence joins TRBV6-1 and TRBJ1-1, with TRBD1 identical over 7 bases. The CDR3 is 13 amino acids. V lost 5 bases and J lost 5; bases outside the gene matches: 5. Germline V gives CDR1 MNHNS, CDR2 SASEGT.

The rearrangement joins TRBV28 to TRBJ1-2; D might be TRBD1 (6 bases). Trimming shortened V by 5 bases and J by 0 bases, and 19 bases separated the two germline ends. CDR1 is MDHEN and CDR2 is SYDVKM in the germline V gene. The CDR3 has 17 amino acids. Written as DNA, the CDR3 is TGTGCCAGCAGTCCACAGATAAACAGGGATTCTAACTATGGCTACACCTTC. Translating gives CASSPQINRDSNYGYTF.

This chain uses TRBV14 with TRBJ2-7, with D perhaps matching TRBD1 (5 bases). The CDR3 is 15 amino acids. Trimming took off 1 base at V and 4 bases at J, with 14 bases between the two ends. Per germline, CDR1 SGHDN and CDR2 FVKESK. The CDR3 DNA is TGTGCCAGCAGCCAAGGGAAGGGGCTTAGTTACGAGCAGTACTTC. This encodes CASSQGKGLSYEQYF.

There are a few counts of this clone. At one end, the junction sequence differs from germline, possibly due to a read error. The chain couples TRBV7-6 to TRBJ2-1, with a weak D call TRBD1 (6 bases). The CDR3 extends over 13 amino acids. Per germline, CDR1 SGHVS and CDR2 FNYEAQ. The CDR3 bases are TGTGCCAGCAGCTTACAGGGGTACAGTGAGCAGTTCTTC. This sequence encodes CASSLQGYSEQFF.

The CDR3 region has the DNA TGTGCCAGCAGCTCCGGACAGGGGGGGGCCTACGAGCAGTACTTC. This translates into CASSSGQGGAYEQYF. The V and J genes are TRBV13 and TRBJ2-7, with 10 bases aligning to TRBD1. J gave up 2 bases and V 4 bases, and 5 bases lay outside the gene matches. CDR3 size: 15 residues. Germline V lookup: CDR1 PRHDT, CDR2 FYEKMQ (reference sequence). Looking up the rest from reference TRBV13 and TRBJ2-7 gives the full variable domain: AAGVIQSPRHLIKEKRETATLKCYPIPRHDTVYWYQQGPGQDPQFLISFYEKMQSDKGSIPDRFSAQQFSDYHSELNMSSLELGDSALYFCASSSGQGGAYEQYFGPGTRLTVT.

This chain joins TRBV6-1 and TRBJ2-5; TRBD2 agrees at 8 bases. Germline V gives CDR1 MNHNS, CDR2 SASEGT. V was pared by 3 bases and J by 11 bases, with 11 bases of the junction left unmatched. CDR3 size: 14 residues. For the CDR3, the DNA is TGTGCCAGCAGTGACGGCGCGGGAGGCCGGGAGCAGTACTTC. As protein: CASSDGAGGREQYF.

This chain connects TRBV5-8 to TRBJ1-4, with D possibly being TRBD1 (5 bases). Germline V gene sequence: CDR1 SGHTS, CDR2 YDEGEE. This CDR3 region has 17 residues. Trimming removed 2 bases at V and 4 bases at J, with 18 bases between. The CDR3 sequence: CASSLPLGRVVNEKLFF. CDR3 DNA: TGTGCCAGCAGCTTACCCTTGGGCAGGGTTGTTAATGAAAAACTGTTTTTT.

The chain is built from TRBV28 and TRBJ2-7; TRBD1 matches 12 bases. Germline CDR1 reads MDHEN; CDR2 reads SYDVKM. The CDR3 is made up of 17 amino acids. V shed 5 bases and J 1 base; nucleotides not matched to a gene: 9. In DNA form, the CDR3 reads TGTGCCAGCAGTATACCGGGACAGGGGGCTCCTTCCTACGAGCAGTACTTC. Its protein is CASSIPGQGAPSYEQYF.

Comment on this clone: Just one base apart from a much larger clone, this may be a read error. J is TRBJ2-3 and V is TRBV28; 12 nucleotides align to TRBD2. J was trimmed by 4 bases and V by 4 bases; bases with no gene match: 3. CDR1 is MDHEN and CDR2 is SYDVKM in the germline V gene. The CDR3 loop spans 15 amino acids. DNA for the CDR3: TGTGCCAGCAGTTCTAGCGGGAGGGCCGCAGATACGCAGTATTTT. Its translation is CASSSSGRAADTQYF.

This clone was counted a single time. CDR3 in DNA: TGTGCCAGCAGCTTACGGACTGGCTCTGGAAACACCATATATTTT. Encoded protein: CASSLRTGSGNTIYF. The chain uses TRBV7-2 and TRBJ1-3; D remains unclear. CDR1 and CDR2 (germline): SGHTA, FQGNSA. Trimming left V 2 bases short and J 0 bases short, with 8 bases between. The CDR3 covers 15 residues.

The chain links TRBV9 to TRBJ2-1; 7 bases align to TRBD2. CDR1 is SGDLS and CDR2 is YYNGEE in the germline V gene. V was pared by 3 bases and J by 7 bases, with 10 bases of the junction left unmatched. CDR3 length equals 15 residues. CDR3 DNA: TGTGCCAGCAGCGCCCGAGCGGGATCCGGAAATGAGCAGTTCTTC. Encoded protein: CASSARAGSGNEQFF.

The V and J genes are TRBV5-4 and TRBJ2-3; 10 bases map to TRBD1. Germline-derived CDR1 and CDR2 are SGHNT and YYREEE (reference sequence). The CDR3 spans 16 residues. J gave up 5 bases and V 4 bases, and 10 bases lay outside the gene matches. The CDR3 region is CASSGAGTGVGDTQYF. DNA of the CDR3: TGTGCCAGCAGCGGAGCCGGGACAGGGGTGGGAGATACGCAGTATTTT.

V and J are TRBV7-2 and TRBJ1-3, with D hard to call. Between the trimmed V and J ends, which lost 4 bases and 2 bases, there was a span of 12 bases. CDR3 length: 15 amino acids. Germline CDR1 and CDR2: SGHTA and FQGNSA. The CDR3 sequence: CASSSLKPTGNTIYF. CDR3 coding DNA: TGTGCCAGCAGCTCCCTCAAGCCTACTGGAAACACCATATATTTT. The variable domain in full, with the rest retrieved from reference TRBV7-2 and TRBJ1-3, is GAGVSQSPSNKVTEKGKDVELRCDPISGHTALYWYRQSLGQGLEFLIYFQGNSAPDKSGLPSDRFSAERTGGSVSTLTIQRTQQEDSAVYLCASSSLKPTGNTIYFGEGSWLTVV.

This rearrangement joins TRBV9 to TRBJ2-3; TRBD2 matches 8 bases. Trimming took 2 bases from V and 5 from J; bases not matched to a gene: 7. The V gene's germline CDR1 is SGDLS and CDR2 YYNGEE. The CDR3 runs to 15 residues. The CDR3 DNA sequence: TGTGCCAGCAGCGTCAGGGGACTAGAAGGAGATACGCAGTATTTT. Translated: CASSVRGLEGDTQYF.

This clone was picked up one time. The chain joins TRBV6-5 to TRBJ1-6, with TRBD1 matching 7 bases. The trim removed 0 bases at V and 11 bases at J, leaving 7 bases unmatched. Germline CDR1 is MNHEY and CDR2 is SVGAGI. This CDR3 has 15 residues. The CDR3 region has the DNA TGTGCCAGCAGTTACTCGAGACAGGGAAATCCACCCCTCCACTTT. Translation gives CASSYSRQGNPPLHF.

The gene calls are TRBV13 and TRBJ1-1; D may be TRBD1 (6 bases). The germline gives CDR1 PRHDT, CDR2 FYEKMQ (reference sequence). The CDR3 loop spans 12 amino acids. Trimming left V 10 bases short and J 0 bases short, with 9 bases between. The CDR3 nucleotides read TGTGCCACTGGACAGCTGAACACTGAAGCTTTCTTT. The encoded protein is CATGQLNTEAFF.

This clone was found a few times. The chain is built from TRBV5-4 and TRBJ2-7; 7 nucleotides line up with TRBD1. V was clipped by 4 bases and J by 2 bases; unmatched bases: 3. The CDR3 totals 13 residues. The germline V gene has CDR1 SGHNT and CDR2 YYREEE (reference sequence). CDR3 loop: CASSPGQPYEQYF. DNA of the CDR3: TGTGCCAGCAGCCCGGGACAGCCCTACGAGCAGTACTTC. Looking up the rest from reference TRBV5-4 and TRBJ2-7 gives the full variable domain: ETGVTQSPTHLIKTRGQQVTLRCSSQSGHNTVSWYQQALGQGPQFIFQYYREEENGRGNFPPRFSGLQFPNYSSELNVNALELDDSALYLCASSPGQPYEQYFGPGTRLTVT.

The V gene is TRBV6-5, the J gene TRBJ2-7; 7 positions agree with TRBD2. Per the germline V gene, CDR1 is MNHEY and CDR2 is SVGAGI. This CDR3 is 13 amino acids long. J gave up 2 bases and V 6 bases, and 4 bases lay outside the gene matches. CDR3 in DNA: TGTGCCAGCAGCTACCGGGGGGCCTACGAGCAGTACTTC. It codes for CASSYRGAYEQYF.

The gene calls are TRBV28 and TRBJ2-7, with 11 bases identical to TRBD2. The trim removed 5 bases at V and 7 bases at J, leaving 13 bases unmatched. The CDR3 length is 16 residues. Germline CDR1 is MDHEN and CDR2 is SYDVKM. CDR3 sequence reads: CASSNPGLAVVREQYF. The DNA for the CDR3 is TGTGCCAGCAGTAATCCGGGACTAGCGGTAGTAAGGGAGCAGTACTTC.

The chain is built from TRBV2 and TRBJ2-3; 9 bases are a match to TRBD1. The germline V gene has CDR1 SNHLY and CDR2 FYNNEI. The CDR3 covers 16 residues. The V and J ends lost 6 bases and 1 base, in that order; junction bases with no gene match: 8. The CDR3 sequence is CASRGGRDRGTDTQYF. CDR3 in DNA: TGTGCCAGCAGGGGGGGCCGGGACAGGGGCACAGATACGCAGTATTTT.

V and J are TRBV6-5 and TRBJ2-7; D gene ambiguous. Trimming stripped 6 bases from V and 3 bases from J, with 12 bases between. Germline CDR1 and CDR2: MNHEY and SVGAGI. The CDR3 is made up of 13 amino acids. CDR3 region: CASRQPTLYEQYF. The CDR3 DNA follows: TGTGCCAGCAGACAGCCCACCCTCTACGAGCAGTACTTC.

V and J are TRBV19 and TRBJ2-2; 9 bases fit TRBD2. The CDR3 spans 15 residues. Losses at the gene ends were 6 bases for V and 7 bases for J; bases not matched to a gene: 9. Per germline, CDR1 LNHDA and CDR2 SQIVND (reference sequence). CDR3 in amino acids: CASRTSGILYGELFF. CDR3 DNA: TGTGCCAGTAGGACTAGCGGCATCCTCTACGGGGAGCTGTTTTTT. Full variable domain (missing parts from reference TRBV19 and TRBJ2-2): DGGITQSPKYLFRKEGQNVTLSCEQNLNHDAMYWYRQDPGQGLRLIYYSQIVNDFQKGDIAEGYSVSREKKESFPLTVTSAQKNPTAFYLCASRTSGILYGELFFGEGSRLTVL.

J is TRBJ1-1 and V is TRBV19; the D gene is possibly TRBD1 (5 bases). The V end was cut by 3 bases, the J end by 7 bases, with 12 bases between. CDR1 is LNHDA, CDR2 SQIVND, per germline (reference sequence). This CDR3 region has 13 residues. The CDR3 DNA is TGTGCCAGTAGTATCCCCTACGGGGGTGAAGCTTTCTTT. Its translation: CASSIPYGGEAFF.

V is TRBV19 and J is TRBJ2-3, with a weak D call TRBD2 (5 bases). The CDR3 has 16 amino acids. V dropped 5 bases and J dropped 0 bases, with 15 bases sitting between them. The germline V gene encodes CDR1 LNHDA and CDR2 SQIVND (reference sequence). The CDR3 loop is CASSPLRVTSTDTQYF. CDR3 sequence (DNA): TGTGCCAGTAGTCCCTTGAGGGTCACTAGCACAGATACGCAGTATTTT.

The V call is TRBV6-6, the J call TRBJ2-2, with TRBD2 identical over 7 bases. V was pared by 0 bases and J by 6 bases, with 7 bases of the junction left unmatched. CDR1 is MNHNY and CDR2 is SVGAGI in the germline V gene (reference sequence). The CDR3 runs to 16 residues. CDR3 sequence: CASSYSPSGRAGELFF. The CDR3 DNA follows: TGTGCCAGCAGTTACTCTCCTAGCGGTAGGGCCGGGGAGCTGTTTTTT.